A selection of T cell receptor beta chains follows, all from one sample in a study of OX40 agonist ivuxolimab in advanced cancers. Using immunoSEQ multiplex PCR, the repertoire was profiled, and TCRdb retains in-frame clones only, with some absent. Of around 71,000 clones in the sample, more than 85% were seen once. The source material was CD4+ or CD8+ T cells sorted from blood, sampled in a trial of the OX40 agonist ivuxolimab. The receptors come from an adult with an advanced solid tumor such as melanoma, head and neck, liver or kidney cancer. Both conserved end residues are part of each CDR3. A D gene is named only where the DNA matches it firmly. Size tells how often a clone was seen (once, few, many) or the class of an expanded clone, and some rows leave it out.

TRBJ2-7	NA	TRBV7-9	NA	TGTGCCAGCAGCCCCGGACCGGCCAATGGCTCCTACGAGCAGTACTTC	CASSPGPANGSYEQYF
TRBJ2-7	NA	TRBV6-6	NA	TGTGCCAGCAAGACAGAAACATACGAGCAGTACTTC	CASKTETYEQYF
TRBJ1-2	TRBD1	TRBV28	NA	TGTGCCAGCAGCCTTCGGGACAGGGTTCATGGCTACACCTTC	CASSLRDRVHGYTF
TRBJ1-5	NA	TRBV7-2	NA	TGTGCCAGCAGCCCTGGAGATAGCAATCAGCCCCAGCATTTT	CASSPGDSNQPQHF
TRBJ1-2	NA	TRBV28	NA	TGTGCCAGCTTTGGCAGGGCTAACTATGGCTACACCTTC	CASFGRANYGYTF
TRBJ2-7	NA	TRBV27	NA	TGTGCCAGCAGCCCTATTGGGACAAAACCCTACGAGCAGTACTTC	CASSPIGTKPYEQYF
TRBJ2-5	NA	TRBV5-1	few	TGCGCCAGCAGCTTGGTAGGGGCCGAAGAGACCCAGTACTTC	CASSLVGAEETQYF
TRBJ1-4	NA	TRBV19	few	TGTGCCAGTAGTTTAAGGACAGCCTCGGGGGAAAAACTGTTTTTT	CASSLRTASGEKLFF
TRBJ2-3	NA	TRBV30	NA	TGTGCCTGGAGTGTGAACACAGATACGCAGTATTTT	CAWSVNTDTQYF
TRBJ1-1	NA	TRBV5-1	NA	TGCGCCAGCAGCTTCACAGGGCGTAACACTGAAGCTTTCTTT	CASSFTGRNTEAFF
TRBJ2-3	TRBD1	TRBV7-6	NA	TGTGCCAGCAGCAGGTCGAACGCGGGACAGGGGAACGCAGATACGCAGTATTTT	CASSRSNAGQGNADTQYF
TRBJ2-3	NA	TRBV5-1	NA	TGCGCCAGCAGGCGGAGTTTGGACACAGATACGCAGTATTTT	CASRRSLDTDTQYF
TRBJ1-2	TRBD1	TRBV27	NA	TGTGCCAGCAGTTTGGGCGGGGCAGGGGGCGACTATGGCTACACCTTC	CASSLGGAGGDYGYTF
TRBJ2-1	TRBD2	TRBV28	once	TGTGCCAGCAGTTCAATAGCGGGATCCTACAATGAGCAGTTCTTC	CASSSIAGSYNEQFF
TRBJ2-7	NA	TRBV7-2	NA	TGTGCCAGCAGCTTGGGGCGGGCCTACGAGCAGTACTTC	CASSLGRAYEQYF
TRBJ1-4	NA	TRBV4-3	NA	TGCGCCAGCAGCCGGACCGGAACCTCACGAGAAAAACTGTTTTTT	CASSRTGTSREKLFF
TRBJ2-7	TRBD1	TRBV7-8	few	TGTGCCAGCAGCTTTTGGGGGACAGGGAAGAACGAGCAGTACTTC	CASSFWGTGKNEQYF
TRBJ1-1	NA	TRBV28	few	TGTGCCAGCAGTTTATGGAACACTGAAGCTTTCTTT	CASSLWNTEAFF
TRBJ2-5	TRBD2	TRBV7-9	NA	TGTGCCAGCAGCTTAGATTTGGGACTAGCGGGTCAAGAGACCCAGTACTTC	CASSLDLGLAGQETQYF
TRBJ1-1	NA	TRBV5-6	once	TGTGCCAGCAGCCGGGACGGAAGGATGGACACTGAAGCTTTCTTT	CASSRDGRMDTEAFF
TRBJ1-5	NA	TRBV2	NA	TGTGCCAGCAGCGGGCAGGGCGATCAGCCCCAGCATTTT	CASSGQGDQPQHF
TRBJ2-7	TRBD2	TRBV5-6	NA	TGTGCCAGCAGCCCGGGACTAGCGGGTACGTACGAGCAGTACTTC	CASSPGLAGTYEQYF
TRBJ1-6	TRBD1	TRBV7-6	NA	TGTGCCAGCAGCCCGATGGGACAGGGGTTGGCACCCCTCCACTTT	CASSPMGQGLAPLHF
TRBJ2-7	NA	TRBV7-5	few	TGTGCCAGAGCCCGGGGAGGCTACGAGCAGTACTTC	CARARGGYEQYF
TRBJ2-7	NA	TRBV5-6	NA	TGTGCCAGCAGCTTCGGGACGAACTACGAGCAGTACTTC	CASSFGTNYEQYF
TRBJ1-2	TRBD1	TRBV28	NA	TGTGCCAGCAGTATTCGGACAGGACCTTATGGCTACACCTTC	CASSIRTGPYGYTF
TRBJ2-1	TRBD2	TRBV5-1	NA	TGCGCCAGCAGCTTGGTGGCTAGCGGAGACTACAATGAGCAGTTCTTC	CASSLVASGDYNEQFF
TRBJ1-1	NA	TRBV9	NA	TGTGCCAGCAGCGTAGAGGGCTTGGGGCAGGGAACTTTCTTT	CASSVEGLGQGTFF
TRBJ1-2	NA	TRBV4-1	NA	TGCGCCAGCAGCCAAGGACGGTCCTATGGCTACACCTTC	CASSQGRSYGYTF
TRBJ2-6	TRBD1	TRBV19	NA	TGTGCCAGTAGTAGGGACAGGGCCCCTGGGGCCAACGTCCTGACTTTC	CASSRDRAPGANVLTF
TRBJ1-3	NA	TRBV5-5	NA	TGTGCCAGCAGCTTGGAACACTCTGGAAACACCATATATTTT	CASSLEHSGNTIYF
TRBJ2-7	NA	TRBV7-2	NA	TGTGCCAGCAGCGATCGACTAGAGAGCTCCTACGAGCAGTACTTC	CASSDRLESSYEQYF
TRBJ2-1	NA	TRBV7-8	NA	TGTGCCAGCAGCTTAGAACCCGATGAGCAGTTCTTC	CASSLEPDEQFF
TRBJ2-1	NA	TRBV10-3	NA	TGTGCCATCAGTGAGGGCAACAATGAGCAGTTCTTC	CAISEGNNEQFF
TRBJ1-4	NA	TRBV5-5	NA	TGTGCCAGCAGCTTCTTGGGGGGAACTAATGAAAAACTGTTTTTT	CASSFLGGTNEKLFF
TRBJ1-6	TRBD1	TRBV2	NA	TGTGCCAGCAGTGCTCAGGGGGTCACTTCACCCCTCCACTTT	CASSAQGVTSPLHF
TRBJ2-2	TRBD2	TRBV18	NA	TGTGCCAGCTTCGGGACTATGGCATTCGGGGAGCTGTTTTTT	CASFGTMAFGELFF
TRBJ1-1	TRBD1	TRBV5-1	NA	TGCGCCAGCAGCTTGGGACAGGGCCGAGCTTTCTTT	CASSLGQGRAFF
TRBJ2-7	TRBD2	TRBV7-3	once	TGTGCCAGCAGCTTACAAGCGGGGGGCTACTACGAGCAGTACTTC	CASSLQAGGYYEQYF
TRBJ2-7	TRBD1	TRBV19	few	TGTGCCAGTAGTGCCAACCCGGGACAGGGTACTAGATCGACCTACGAGCAGTACTTC	CASSANPGQGTRSTYEQYF
TRBJ2-2	NA	TRBV14	NA	TGTGCCAGCAGCCGACAGAGGGGGAACACCGGGGAGCTGTTTTTT	CASSRQRGNTGELFF
TRBJ2-7	TRBD2	TRBV14	once	TGTGCCAGCAGCCCGACTAGCGTAACTGGCGAGCAGTACTTC	CASSPTSVTGEQYF
TRBJ2-5	NA	TRBV7-7	NA	TGTGCCAGCAGAGGGCTAGCCCAAGAGACCCAGTACTTC	CASRGLAQETQYF
TRBJ1-4	NA	TRBV19	NA	TGTGCCAGTAGAGGGATACTCGCAACTAATGAAAAACTGTTTTTT	CASRGILATNEKLFF
TRBJ2-3	NA	TRBV2	NA	TGTGCCAGCAGTGATGCACTCAGCACAGATACGCAGTATTTT	CASSDALSTDTQYF
TRBJ2-1	NA	TRBV4-2	once	TGTGCCAGCAGCCAAGAAGGGGGTAGCGGGAATGAGCAGTTCTTC	CASSQEGGSGNEQFF
TRBJ1-1	NA	TRBV6-5	NA	TGTGCCAGCCGAAGGTTCGACACTGAAGCTTTCTTT	CASRRFDTEAFF
TRBJ2-1	TRBD2	TRBV7-2	NA	TGTGCCAGCAGCCCTAGCGGGAGGAATGAGCAGTTCTTC	CASSPSGRNEQFF
TRBJ1-4	TRBD1	TRBV5-1	NA	TGCGCCAGCAGCCCGGGACAGGGAGGGGAAAAACTGTTTTTT	CASSPGQGGEKLFF
TRBJ2-5	NA	TRBV19	few	TGTGCCAGTAGTATGGGGAGATGGGAGACCCAGTACTTC	CASSMGRWETQYF
TRBJ1-1	NA	TRBV13	NA	TGTGCCAGCAGACGTCGTAGGGGCGGGATGAACACTGAAGCTTTCTTT	CASRRRRGGMNTEAFF
TRBJ1-1	TRBD1	TRBV2	NA	TGTGCCAGCAGTGGACCACAGGGGCGGAACACTGAAGCTTTCTTT	CASSGPQGRNTEAFF
TRBJ2-7	NA	TRBV7-9	NA	TGTGCCAGCAGCTTAGGTAGCGTGGGGGAGCAGTACTTC	CASSLGSVGEQYF
TRBJ2-1	TRBD2	TRBV7-6	NA	TGTGCCAGCAGCTTAACAGGGACTAGCGGAGCCTACAATGAGCAGTTCTTC	CASSLTGTSGAYNEQFF